This TCR beta chain was captured in a study of beta chain features in type 1 diabetes (dated by TCRdb to between 2018 and 2020). For context, the study as a whole: Mean age, gender distribution, total cell number and subset yield did not differ between patients and healthy donors. Whereas all 28 donors provided naive and central memory subsets, regulatory and stem cell-like memory subsets were isolated from just 8 patients and roughly 8 healthy donors. A total of 100 million to 110 million sorted cells were examined across all samples, and a strong correlation was observed between cell number per subset and RNA yield. The study compared TCRB repertoires of sorted circulating CD4+ T cell subsets between recently diagnosed type 1 diabetes patients and matched healthy donors. Study-level results and caveats: Shorter templates might have been favored by PCR, but patient and control samples were amplified and corrected together, so both groups would have been affected equally by any skew. Only small numbers of individuals were included in the HLA sub-analyses, which left unresolved whether HLA type had any influence on TCRB rearrangement. Naive, central memory and regulatory TCRB repertoires appeared to be more alike among patients than among healthy donors. Sequencing cDNA rather than genomic DNA could over-represent highly expressing activated cells, although activation and CD3 levels did not differ between groups. In all four CD4+ subsets, TCRB CDR3 length was moderately but significantly shorter in type 1 diabetes patients. At VDJ recombination sites, patients with type 1 diabetes made fewer insertions and deleted more nucleotides, a pattern implying thymic rearrangement abnormalities.

Details on this clone: Its cognate antigen has yet to be identified. Per-base quality was not reported, and no clone a single base away is much larger than it.

The entire isolated RNA was reverse transcribed using the High Capacity cDNA Reverse Transcription Kit, and thus expressed TCRB transcripts were sequenced. Naive, central memory and regulatory T cell samples underwent deep immunoSEQ sequencing, averaging roughly 3.4 million total reads per sample. After sorted cells were lysed in RLT buffer, RNA was extracted with DNase-treated RNeasy Micro or Mini kits, with the choice depending on cell number. To prevent cross-contamination, each cell subset was processed individually, whereas patient and healthy donor samples were processed jointly. The immunoSEQ multiplex PCR was used to amplify TCRB sequences from cDNA, generating 87-bp fragments that spanned the CDR3 region. Sequencing of the amplicons was done on the Illumina HiSeq platform. As for the original processing: Synthetic template baselines were used to correct PCR bias computationally, reads within Hamming distance 2 were collapsed, and singletons that could not be merged were discarded. Reads were aligned to IMGT to assign V, D and J genes, CDR3 length, and insertions or deletions at six rearrangement sites. Clonotype counts were normalized to sorted cell number within each subset before computing true diversity and Gini coefficients with the tcR R package. The overlap coefficient, calculated on TCRB nucleotide sequences, was used to quantify repertoire sharing. Out-of-frame TCRB sequences from naive cells were analyzed to stand in for the pre-selection repertoire. TCRdb took over this immuneACCESS table, retaining in-frame rearrangements with V and J assigned. Such tables are incomplete; in checked studies, under half of the missing clones stem from an unresolved V gene, and the remainder is unexplained. V and J calls and clone size are as listed in that table; D and trimming were resolved from the DNA. The table for this sample lists 200,000 to 300,000 clones; roughly 20% of them were counted only once. The ten largest account for around 0.028% of the sample.

The germline V gene yields SGDLS for CDR1 and YYNGEE for CDR2. The cysteine opens and the phenylalanine closes a CDR3 of 15 amino acids. The read is trimmed to its CDR3 DNA, 45 bases read in frame from base 1. V is pruned by 0 bases and J by 9 bases, leaving 4 bases of the junction without a gene match. From each donor, a single peripheral blood sample of about 116 mL on average was drawn into heparinised tubes. Naive, central memory, regulatory and stem cell-like memory CD4+ T cells were sorted on a BD FACSAria II using a panel including CD45RO, CCR7, CD25, CD127, CD95 and CD27. Purity was above 98% for every sorted population. PBMCs were isolated immediately by Lymphoprep density gradient centrifugation and stained directly without culture. So that batch effects would be minimized, each experiment stained and sorted samples in pairs, pairing one healthy donor with one patient.

This receptor was taken from a woman aged 40 to 55 with type 1 diabetes. The material sequenced was naive CD4+ T cells from blood. The sample's cell subset or site, from its label and the paper: true naive CD4+ T cells. The receptor chain draws on TRBV9 and TRBJ2-1, and 12 bases in between align with TRBD2. This receptor has the CDR3 CASSVGLAGDLEQFF. Read as DNA, the sequence is TGTGCCAGCAGCGTAGGACTAGCGGGAGATCTTGAGCAGTTCTTC.